The text below deals with one T cell receptor (beta chain). These data come from a study of T-cell reconstitution after alpha-beta-depleted transplantation in children. This sample's TCRbeta library carried unique molecular identifier barcodes. TCRdb analysed the PCR reads with MiXCR anew, one entry per CDR3 protein. The sample includes under 350,000 distinct CDR3 sequences, approximately 9.6% of them seen just once. The material sequenced was PBMCs from the stem cell graft donor, taken from the stem cell graft. This TCR came from a human donor who donated a stem cell graft to a child with SCID.

CDR3 nucleotides: TGTGCCAGCAGCTTAGATCTAGCGGGGGGGACAGATACGCAGTATTTT. It is translated as CASSLDLAGGTDTQYF. The chain carries TRBV11-2 and TRBJ2-3; TRBD2 matches at 12 bases. V shed 0 bases, J shed 3 bases, and the junction held 1 base outside the gene matches. The CDR3 is made up of 16 amino acids. Germline V gene data show CDR1 as SGHAT and CDR2 as FQNNGV.